This T cell receptor beta chain is drawn from a study of T-cell memory formation after mild COVID-19. Looking at the study overall: TCR clusters were mostly donor specific. The study's findings and limits: Day 15 to 85 contracting clones showed balanced CD4/CD8; day 15 to 37 expanders favored CD4+.

V gave up 7 bases and J gave up 0 bases, with 4 bases separating them. The CDR3 length is 11 residues. Germline CDR1 and CDR2: SNHLY and FYNNEI. One entry per CDR3 protein results from TCRdb running MiXCR on the 5' RACE reads. The table lists about 110,000 distinct CDR3 sequences, roughly a sixth of them singletons, with around 5.1% in the top ten. For this clonotype: Its antigen is not identified.

J is TRBJ2-7 and V is TRBV2; no definite D call. Material: PBMCs or a T cell subset sorted from them (not recorded which). The TCR comes from a man between 18 and 29 years old who had mild COVID-19 (a few samples of this study predate the infection). Cell type and time point are not known. DNA of the CDR3: TGTGCCAGCACCTACTCCTACGAGCAGTACGTC. Translation: CASTYSYEQYV.